The clone carrying this TCR beta chain has more than one count but fewer than ten. Its antigen is still unknown. A sample-barcoded 5' primer and a J-beta primer mix were used in a second PCR of about 7 to 12 cycles. Each cDNA was tagged by a template-switch adaptor containing 12 random nucleotides. TCRdb used MiXCR to reprocess the 5' RACE reads, holding one entry per CDR3 protein. Seen here are approximately 1,700,000 distinct CDR3 sequences, more than 35% observed once, and the top ten hold under 30%. The entry originates in a study of blood T cells in healthy people across ages. Study overall: For every two T cells, template switching captured about one barcoded beta molecule.

V lost 6 bases and J lost 6; bases outside the gene matches: 14. Germline loops: CDR1 MDHEN, CDR2 SYDVKM. CDR3 length equals 16 residues. Study results and caveats: Among long-lived donors, naive CD4+ cells were more numerous and diversity higher than in aged donors.

V and J are TRBV28 and TRBJ1-5; 7 bases match TRBD1. The sequence derives from a human donor in good health. The source material was blood. Written as DNA, the CDR3 is TGTGCCAGCAGCCAATATCAGGACAGGAGAGGTCAGCCCCAGCATTTT. Its translation: CASSQYQDRRGQPQHF.